A single sample is the source of the 20 T cell receptor beta chains below, sequenced in a study of T cells after yellow fever vaccination. TCRdb used MiXCR to reprocess the 5' RACE reads, holding one entry per CDR3 protein. The data contain 200,000 to 250,000 distinct CDR3 sequences, 3.2% of them singletons. The sequences come from CD4+ T cells sorted from PBMCs, collected 10 days after the yellow fever booster vaccination. The origin of the receptors is a man aged 18-30 years who received the YFV17D yellow fever vaccine.

CDR3 amino acids: CASSLAAGEVTGELFF. The CDR3 DNA reads TGCGCCAGCAGCTTGGCTGCGGGGGAGGTCACCGGGGAGCTGTTTTTT. The V gene is TRBV5-1, the J gene TRBJ2-2; 7 nucleotides align to TRBD2. The germline gives CDR1 SGHRS, CDR2 YFSETQ. The junction had 6 bases not matched to a gene; V was cut back by 0 bases and J by 4 bases. The CDR3 spans 16 residues.

A few counts support this clonotype. The chain combines TRBV20-1 with TRBJ1-5, with D uncertain. Germline-derived CDR1 and CDR2 are DFQATT and SNEGSKA (reference sequence). V was clipped by 3 bases and J by 0 bases, with 9 bases between them. This CDR3 spans 14 amino acids. In DNA form, the CDR3 reads TGCAGTGCTAGTTCCGGGCTTAGCAATCAGCCCCAGCATTTT. Its translation is CSASSGLSNQPQHF.

This clonotype has at least ten counts. V and J are TRBV7-6 and TRBJ2-1; the D call may be TRBD1 or TRBD2 (5 bases each). V gave up 0 bases and J gave up 9 bases, with 9 bases separating them. CDR1 SGHVS and CDR2 FNYEAQ come from the germline V gene. The CDR3 spans 13 residues. CDR3 coding DNA: TGTGCCAGCAGCTTAGCGATGGGGACTGAGCAGTTCTTC. Amino acids: CASSLAMGTEQFF.

This clonotype was picked up a small number of times. The chain employs TRBV7-2 and TRBJ1-2; D perhaps matches TRBD1 (6 bases). Trimming removed 2 bases from V and 0 bases from J, with 16 bases in between. The CDR3 covers 17 residues. Per germline, CDR1 SGHTA and CDR2 FQGNSA. The CDR3 spells CASSLRPGDGTNYGYTF. Here the CDR3 DNA reads TGTGCCAGCAGCTTAAGACCAGGGGATGGAACTAACTATGGCTACACCTTC.

This chain joins TRBV18 and TRBJ2-3, with D maybe TRBD1 (5 bases). Germline-derived CDR1 and CDR2 are KGHSH and LQKENI. Trimming left V 1 base short and J 4 bases short, with 9 bases between. This CDR3 comprises 14 residues. The CDR3 loop reads CASSPQGQADTQYF. In DNA form, the CDR3 reads TGTGCCAGCTCACCACAGGGGCAGGCAGATACGCAGTATTTT.

This clonotype was seen at least ten times. This chain connects TRBV5-5 to TRBJ2-5; 9 nucleotides match TRBD1. In germline, CDR1 is SGHKS, CDR2 YYEKEE (reference sequence). This CDR3 region has 15 residues. Trimming cost V 4 bases and J 1 base; bases outside gene matches: 5. This CDR3 is CASSARQGVQETQYF. In nucleotides, the CDR3 is TGTGCCAGCAGCGCCAGACAGGGGGTCCAAGAGACCCAGTACTTC.

This clonotype was found many times. CDR3 loop: CASSSGTVSGANVLTF. The CDR3 DNA sequence: TGTGCCAGCAGCTCGGGGACAGTCTCTGGGGCCAACGTCCTGACTTTC. The chain has TRBV7-6 and TRBJ2-6; 7 bases are shared with TRBD1. The trim removed 4 bases at V and 0 bases at J, leaving 3 bases unmatched. The CDR3 loop spans 16 amino acids. Germline loops: CDR1 SGHVS, CDR2 FNYEAQ.

This clonotype showed up just a few times. The chain combines TRBV28 with TRBJ2-2, with 8 positions matching TRBD1. The CDR3 has 14 residues. Per germline, CDR1 MDHEN and CDR2 SYDVKM. Losses at the gene ends were 8 bases for V and 6 bases for J; bases not matched to a gene: 8. The CDR3 region is CASLQTGAAGELFF. CDR3 DNA: TGTGCCAGCCTCCAGACAGGGGCGGCCGGGGAGCTGTTTTTT.

This clonotype was counted only a few times. The chain recombines TRBV6-1 with TRBJ1-1; D remains ambiguous. The V end was cut by 6 bases, the J end by 5 bases, with 13 bases between. Germline V gene sequence: CDR1 MNHNS, CDR2 SASEGT. CDR3 length: 13 residues. CDR3 DNA sequence: TGTGCCAGCAGGACGGACCTCGGGACTGAAGCTTTCTTT. Amino acids: CASRTDLGTEAFF.

This clonotype was recorded a few times. The CDR3 is CASSVRLAGGTGETQYF. In DNA, the CDR3 is TGTGCCAGCAGCGTCCGACTAGCGGGGGGCACCGGGGAGACCCAGTACTTC. J is TRBJ2-5 and V is TRBV14; 13 bases are a match to TRBD2. Germline trimming cut 5 bases from V and 5 bases from J; bases unmatched to any gene: 11. Germline V gives CDR1 SGHDN, CDR2 FVKESK. The CDR3 totals 17 residues.

This clonotype appeared many times. The rearrangement joins TRBV5-1 to TRBJ2-7; 8 bases are a match to TRBD1. The V segment lost 6 bases and the J segment 3 bases; nucleotides outside the gene matches: 8. The CDR3 covers 14 residues. Germline CDR1 and CDR2: SGHRS and YFSETQ. Written as DNA, the CDR3 is TGCGCCAGCAAAAACCAGGGGGCGATCTACGAGCAGTACTTC. It yields the protein CASKNQGAIYEQYF.

Ten or more counts support this clonotype. J is TRBJ2-4 and V is TRBV12-3 or TRBV12-4, with 9 positions matching TRBD1. The J segment lost 2 bases and the V segment lost 6 bases, leaving 8 bases of the junction unmatched. CDR3 length: 16 amino acids. CDR3 region: CASSLTGGASKNIQYF. The CDR3 bases are TGTGCCAGCAGCCTAACAGGGGGCGCATCCAAAAACATTCAGTACTTC.

In this sample, this clonotype turned up many times. The chain uses TRBV10-3 and TRBJ1-3, with a tentative D call TRBD1 (6 bases). CDR1 ENHRY and CDR2 SYGVKD come from the germline V gene. The CDR3 consists of 12 residues. V was trimmed by 0 bases and J by 16 bases, leaving 13 bases between them. CDR3: CAISESMGHRYF. CDR3 nucleotides: TGTGCCATCAGTGAGTCAATGGGACATCGTTATTTT.

Many counts were recorded for this clonotype. The CDR3 coding sequence is TGCAGCGTTGAAGCGGGGTCCCAGTACTTC. This codes for CSVEAGSQYF. V gene TRBV29-1 combines with J gene TRBJ2-5; maybe TRBD2 (5 bases). Germline V lookup: CDR1 SQVTM, CDR2 ANQGSEA. The CDR3 is 10 amino acids. The V and J ends lost 1 base and 9 bases respectively, with 6 bases between them.

In its sample, this clonotype was seen a few times. The chain uses TRBV19 and TRBJ1-1; no clear D gene. Deletions cut 2 bases from V and 1 base from J, with 5 bases between. CDR3 length equals 13 residues. Germline V gene lookup returns CDR1 LNHDA and CDR2 SQIVND (reference sequence). CDR3 region: CASSIWQNTEAFF. The CDR3, as DNA: TGTGCCAGTAGTATATGGCAGAACACTGAAGCTTTCTTT.

This clonotype occurred many times. The rearrangement links TRBV11-2 to TRBJ2-2; D gene uncertain. V lost 0 bases, J lost 2 bases, and 4 bases lay in between. CDR1 and CDR2 from the germline V gene are SGHAT and FQNNGV. The CDR3 runs 14 residues. The CDR3 region is CASSLDINTGELFF. The DNA for the CDR3 is TGTGCCAGCAGCTTAGACATTAACACCGGGGAGCTGTTTTTT.

This clonotype showed up just a few times. The chain recombines TRBV20-1 with TRBJ1-4, with D possibly TRBD1 on 5 matching bases. V gave up 5 bases and J gave up 3 bases, with 13 bases separating them. The CDR3 has 14 amino acids. Germline V gives CDR1 DFQATT, CDR2 SNEGSKA (reference sequence). The CDR3 loop is CSASLGAPNEKLFF. In nucleotides, the CDR3 is TGCAGTGCTTCCCTCGGGGCGCCTAATGAAAAACTGTTTTTT.

This clonotype came up many times. The chain recombines TRBV5-6 with TRBJ1-5; tentatively, D is TRBD1 (6 bases). Trimming pared 3 bases from V and 2 bases from J, leaving 15 bases between. This CDR3 comprises 16 residues. Germline V gene sequence: CDR1 SGHDT, CDR2 YYEEEE. CDR3 amino acids: CASSSARGAGNQPQHF. CDR3 nucleotides: TGTGCCAGCAGCTCGGCTCGGGGGGCTGGCAATCAGCCCCAGCATTTT.

A remark on this clonotype: It may be a read error: a sequence one base away is much more abundant. The chain carries TRBV27 and TRBJ1-4, with TRBD1 matching over 7 bases. Germline CDR1 and CDR2: MNHEY and SMNVEV (reference sequence). The CDR3 covers 18 residues. As DNA, the CDR3 is TGTGCCAGCGGTTTATACCCCCCCGAGACAGGGAAGAATGAAAAACTGTTTTTT. It is translated as CASGLYPPETGKNEKLFF.

The table lists this clonotype with many counts. V usage is TRBV20-1 and J usage is TRBJ2-5; tentatively, D is TRBD1 (5 bases). The germline V gene encodes CDR1 DFQATT and CDR2 SNEGSKA (reference sequence). Trimming removed 5 bases from V and 2 bases from J, with 15 bases in between. This CDR3 has 14 residues. DNA for the CDR3: TGCAGTGCTCCTAGATTAACAGGACAAGAGACCCAGTACTTC. Translation: CSAPRLTGQETQYF.